The clone carrying this T cell receptor beta chain was counted once. The antigen is unknown. Germline values: CDR1 MDHEN, CDR2 SYDVKM. This CDR3 comprises 14 residues. V trimming: 4 bases; J trimming: 5 bases; junction bases outside the gene matches: 3. This entry belongs to a study of T cells in localized non-small cell lung cancer. Whole-study findings and limits: Adjacent uninvolved lung had the highest clonality, suggesting focused antigen responses. Adjacent lung held a median roughly 50 of the top 100 tumor clones. Elevated circulating T cell density in blood was associated with longer overall survival.

Produced via immunoSEQ multiplex PCR; TCRdb's table is partial and in-frame only. There are tens of thousands of clones in the sample; 85% to 90% occur only once, and less than 25% lies in the top ten. This specimen was peripheral blood, taken before any cancer treatment. The chain links TRBV28 to TRBJ2-1; 9 nucleotides match TRBD1. The sequence was collected from a man aged 40-75 years with stage I squamous cell lung carcinoma. The CDR3 sequence is CASSSTGGHNEQFF. CDR3 in DNA: TGTGCCAGCAGTTCAACAGGGGGCCACAATGAGCAGTTCTTC.